This T cell receptor (beta chain) was retrieved from a study of CD8 T cells in Susac syndrome. The multiple sclerosis controls, all treatment-naive patients, had relapsing-remitting disease that was stable or active. In contrast to the negatively isolated CD8+ and CD4+ T cells, TEMRA cells were FACS-enriched. RNA in amounts of about 0.5 to 1 ug was reverse transcribed with random hexamers. Multiplex immunoSEQ PCR targeted 54 Vbeta and 13 Jbeta TCR beta segments. One entry per CDR3 protein results from TCRdb running MiXCR on the immunoSEQ multiplex PCR reads. The sample holds approximately 200,000 distinct CDR3 sequences; nearly 95% are singletons and the top ten take under 0.095%. Germline CDR1 SQVTM, CDR2 ANQGSEA. V lost 6 bases and J lost 0, with 12 bases in between. The CDR3 has 14 amino acids.

Sequencing input: CD4+ T cells from PBMCs. The V gene is TRBV29-1, the J gene TRBJ2-1; perhaps TRBD2 as D (5 bases). The receptor was isolated from a human donor with multiple sclerosis. CDR3 residues: CSVTGRSSYNEQFF. The CDR3 coding sequence is TGCAGCGTCACTGGGAGAAGCTCCTACAATGAGCAGTTCTTC.